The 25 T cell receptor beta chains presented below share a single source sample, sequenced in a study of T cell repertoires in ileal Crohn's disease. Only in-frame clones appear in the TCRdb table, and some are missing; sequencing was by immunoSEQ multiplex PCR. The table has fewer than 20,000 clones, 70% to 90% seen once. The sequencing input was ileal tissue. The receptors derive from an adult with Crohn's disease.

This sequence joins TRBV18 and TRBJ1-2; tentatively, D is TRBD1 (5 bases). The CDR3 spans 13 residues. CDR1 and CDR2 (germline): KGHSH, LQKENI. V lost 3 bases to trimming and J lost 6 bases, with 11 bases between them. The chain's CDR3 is CASSPRQGDGYTF. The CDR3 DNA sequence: TGTGCCAGCTCACCGAGGCAGGGCGATGGCTACACCTTC. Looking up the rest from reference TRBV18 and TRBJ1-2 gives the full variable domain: NAGVMQNPRHLVRRRGQEARLRCSPMKGHSHVYWYRQLPEEGLKFMVYLQKENIIDESGMPKERFSAEFPKEGPSILRIQQVVRGDSAAYFCASSPRQGDGYTFGSGTRLTVV.

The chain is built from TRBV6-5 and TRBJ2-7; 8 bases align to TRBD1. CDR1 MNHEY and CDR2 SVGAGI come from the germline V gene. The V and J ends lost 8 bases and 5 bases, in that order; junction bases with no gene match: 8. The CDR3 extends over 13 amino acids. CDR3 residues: CASGGQGTNEQYF. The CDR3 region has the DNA TGTGCCAGCGGTGGACAGGGAACGAACGAGCAGTACTTC.

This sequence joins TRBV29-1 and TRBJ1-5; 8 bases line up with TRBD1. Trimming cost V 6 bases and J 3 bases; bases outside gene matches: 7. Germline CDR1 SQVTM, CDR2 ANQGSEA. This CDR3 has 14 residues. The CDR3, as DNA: TGCAGCGTGGGGGAGGACAGGGTCAATCAGCCCCAGCATTTT. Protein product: CSVGEDRVNQPQHF.

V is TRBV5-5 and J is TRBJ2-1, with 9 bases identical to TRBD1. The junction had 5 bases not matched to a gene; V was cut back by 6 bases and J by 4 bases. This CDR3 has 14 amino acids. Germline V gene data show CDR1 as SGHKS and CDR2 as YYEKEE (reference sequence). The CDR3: CASTTGGRYNEQFF. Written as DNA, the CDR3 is TGTGCCAGCACCACAGGGGGCCGGTACAATGAGCAGTTCTTC.

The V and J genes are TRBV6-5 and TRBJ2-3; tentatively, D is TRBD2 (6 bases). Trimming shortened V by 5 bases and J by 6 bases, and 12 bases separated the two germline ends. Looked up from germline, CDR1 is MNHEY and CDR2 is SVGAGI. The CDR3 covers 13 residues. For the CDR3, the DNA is TGTGCCAGCAGTAGGACACTAGCCGATACGCAGTATTTT. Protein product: CASSRTLADTQYF.

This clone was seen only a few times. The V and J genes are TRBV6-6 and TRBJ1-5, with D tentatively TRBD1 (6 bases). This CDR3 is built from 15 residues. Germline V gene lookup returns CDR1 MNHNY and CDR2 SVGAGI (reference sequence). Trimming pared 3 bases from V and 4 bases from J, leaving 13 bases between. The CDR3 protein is CASSYSGVGNQPQHF. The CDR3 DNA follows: TGTGCCAGCAGTTATTCAGGGGTGGGTAATCAGCCCCAGCATTTT.

The CDR3 sequence is CASMTTLNTEAFF. The CDR3 bases are TGTGCCAGTATGACAACTTTGAACACTGAAGCTTTCTTT. The genes are TRBV19 and TRBJ1-1; D call uncertain. Germline V gene lookup returns CDR1 LNHDA and CDR2 SQIVND (reference sequence). With 7 bases removed from V and 0 bases from J, the gap between germline ends came to 9 bases. The length of the CDR3 is 13 residues.

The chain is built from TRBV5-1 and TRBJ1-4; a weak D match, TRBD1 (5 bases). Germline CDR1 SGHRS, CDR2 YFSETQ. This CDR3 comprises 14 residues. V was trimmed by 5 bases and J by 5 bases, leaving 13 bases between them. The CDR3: CASRETAGNEKLFF. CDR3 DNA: TGCGCCAGCAGGGAGACAGCCGGAAATGAAAAACTGTTTTTT.

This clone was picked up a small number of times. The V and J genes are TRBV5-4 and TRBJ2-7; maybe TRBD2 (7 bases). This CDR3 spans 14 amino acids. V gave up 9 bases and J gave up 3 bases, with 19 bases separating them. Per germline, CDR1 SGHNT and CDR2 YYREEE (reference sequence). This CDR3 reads CATVGGGPSYEQYF. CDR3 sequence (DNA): TGTGCCACCGTAGGGGGAGGGCCGAGCTACGAGCAGTACTTC. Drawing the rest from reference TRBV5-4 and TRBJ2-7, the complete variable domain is ETGVTQSPTHLIKTRGQQVTLRCSSQSGHNTVSWYQQALGQGPQFIFQYYREEENGRGNFPPRFSGLQFPNYSSELNVNALELDDSALYLCATVGGGPSYEQYFGPGTRLTVT.

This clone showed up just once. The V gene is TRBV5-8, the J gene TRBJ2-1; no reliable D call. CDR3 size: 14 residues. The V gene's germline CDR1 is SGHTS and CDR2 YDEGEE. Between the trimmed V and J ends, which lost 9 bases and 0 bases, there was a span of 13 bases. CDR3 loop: CATTPRSSYNEQFF. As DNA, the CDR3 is TGTGCCACCACCCCGCGGAGCTCCTACAATGAGCAGTTCTTC.

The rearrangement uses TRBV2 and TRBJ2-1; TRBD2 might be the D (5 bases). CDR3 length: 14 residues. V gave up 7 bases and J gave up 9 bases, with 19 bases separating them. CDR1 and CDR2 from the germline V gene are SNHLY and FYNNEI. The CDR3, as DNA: TGTGCCAGCACCCTAGGGAGTCTTACCGGTGAGCAGTTCTTC. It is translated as CASTLGSLTGEQFF.

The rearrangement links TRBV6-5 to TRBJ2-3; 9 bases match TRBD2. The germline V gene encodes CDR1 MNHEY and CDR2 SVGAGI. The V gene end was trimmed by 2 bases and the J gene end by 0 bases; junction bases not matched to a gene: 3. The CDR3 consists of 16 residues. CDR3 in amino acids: CASSYDGLASTDTQYF. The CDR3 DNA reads TGTGCCAGCAGTTACGATGGACTAGCGAGCACAGATACGCAGTATTTT.

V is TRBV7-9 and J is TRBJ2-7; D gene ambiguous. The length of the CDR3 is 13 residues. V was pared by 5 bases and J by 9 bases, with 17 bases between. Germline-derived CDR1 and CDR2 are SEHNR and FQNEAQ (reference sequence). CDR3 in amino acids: CASSQNSGVGQYF. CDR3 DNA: TGTGCCAGCAGCCAAAACTCAGGTGTTGGGCAGTACTTC.

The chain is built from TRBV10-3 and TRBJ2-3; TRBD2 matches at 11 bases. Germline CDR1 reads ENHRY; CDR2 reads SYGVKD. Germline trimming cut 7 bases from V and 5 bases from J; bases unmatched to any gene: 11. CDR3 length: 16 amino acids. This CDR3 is CAINLAGGRRLDTQYF. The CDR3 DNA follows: TGTGCCATCAACCTAGCGGGAGGCCGGCGTCTAGATACGCAGTATTTT.

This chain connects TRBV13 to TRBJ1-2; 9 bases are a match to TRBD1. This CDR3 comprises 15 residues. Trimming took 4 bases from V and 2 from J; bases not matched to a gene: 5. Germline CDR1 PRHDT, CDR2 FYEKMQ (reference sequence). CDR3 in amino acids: CASSSGTGSNYGYTF. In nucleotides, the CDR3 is TGTGCCAGCAGCTCGGGGACAGGGTCCAACTATGGCTACACCTTC.

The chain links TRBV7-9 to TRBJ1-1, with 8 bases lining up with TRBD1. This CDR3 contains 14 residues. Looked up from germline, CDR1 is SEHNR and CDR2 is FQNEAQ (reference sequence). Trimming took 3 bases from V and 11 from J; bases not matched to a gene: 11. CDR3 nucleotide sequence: TGTGCCAGCAGCTTGGGACAGGCCTCATCCTTGGCTTTCTTT. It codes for CASSLGQASSLAFF.

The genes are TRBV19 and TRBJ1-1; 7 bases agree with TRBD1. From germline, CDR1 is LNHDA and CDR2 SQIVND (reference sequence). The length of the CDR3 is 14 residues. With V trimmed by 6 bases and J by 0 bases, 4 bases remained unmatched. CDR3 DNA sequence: TGTGCCAGTAGCAGAGACAGGGTGAACACTGAAGCTTTCTTT. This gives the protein CASSRDRVNTEAFF.

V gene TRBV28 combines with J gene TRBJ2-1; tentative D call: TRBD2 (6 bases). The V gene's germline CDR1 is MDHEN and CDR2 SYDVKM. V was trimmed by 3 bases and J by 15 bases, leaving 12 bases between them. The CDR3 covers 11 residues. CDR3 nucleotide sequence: TGTGCCAGCAGTTTGAGGGAGGTCTTGTTCTTC. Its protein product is CASSLREVLFF.

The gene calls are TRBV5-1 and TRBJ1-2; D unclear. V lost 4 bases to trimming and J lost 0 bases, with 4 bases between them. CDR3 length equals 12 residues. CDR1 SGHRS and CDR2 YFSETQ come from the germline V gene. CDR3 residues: CASSTANYGYTF. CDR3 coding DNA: TGCGCCAGCAGCACAGCTAACTATGGCTACACCTTC.

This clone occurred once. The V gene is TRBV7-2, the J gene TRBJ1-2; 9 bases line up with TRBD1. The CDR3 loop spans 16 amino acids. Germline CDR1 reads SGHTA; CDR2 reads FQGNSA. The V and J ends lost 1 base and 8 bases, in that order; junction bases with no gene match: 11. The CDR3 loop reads CASSLDWDRVWEGYTF. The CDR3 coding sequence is TGTGCCAGCAGCTTAGATTGGGACAGGGTTTGGGAAGGCTACACCTTC.

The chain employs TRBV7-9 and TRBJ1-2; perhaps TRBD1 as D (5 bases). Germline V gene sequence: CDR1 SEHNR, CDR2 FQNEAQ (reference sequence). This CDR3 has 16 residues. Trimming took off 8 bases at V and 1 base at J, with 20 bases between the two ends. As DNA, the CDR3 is TGTGCCAGCCTCCAGAAGGGGTCCCCTCTTAACTATGGCTACACCTTC. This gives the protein CASLQKGSPLNYGYTF.

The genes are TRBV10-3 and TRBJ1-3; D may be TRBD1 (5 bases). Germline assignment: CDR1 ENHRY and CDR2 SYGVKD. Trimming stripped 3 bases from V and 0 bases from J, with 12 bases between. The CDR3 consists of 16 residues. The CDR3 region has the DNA TGTGCCATCAGTGACAGGGAAACCCTCTCTGGAAACACCATATATTTT. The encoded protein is CAISDRETLSGNTIYF.

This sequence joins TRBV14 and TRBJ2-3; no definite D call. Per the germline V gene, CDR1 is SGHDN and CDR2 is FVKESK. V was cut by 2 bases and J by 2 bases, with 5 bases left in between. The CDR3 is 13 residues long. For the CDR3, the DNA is TGTGCCAGCAGCCAACCCAACACAGATACGCAGTATTTT. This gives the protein CASSQPNTDTQYF.

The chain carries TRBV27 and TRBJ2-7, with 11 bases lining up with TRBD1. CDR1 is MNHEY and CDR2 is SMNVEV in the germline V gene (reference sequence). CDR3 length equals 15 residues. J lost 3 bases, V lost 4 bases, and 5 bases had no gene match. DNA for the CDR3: TGTGCCAGCAGTTCTACCGGGACAGGGGGCTACGAGCAGTACTTC. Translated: CASSSTGTGGYEQYF.

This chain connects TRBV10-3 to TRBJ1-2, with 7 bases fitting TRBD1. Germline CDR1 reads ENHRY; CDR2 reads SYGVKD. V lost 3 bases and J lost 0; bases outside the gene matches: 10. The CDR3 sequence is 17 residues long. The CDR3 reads CAISDSDRVKSNYGYTF. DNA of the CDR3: TGTGCCATCAGTGATTCTGACAGGGTAAAATCTAACTATGGCTACACCTTC.